A single sample is the source of the 5 T cell receptor beta chains below, sequenced in a study of T-cell reconstitution after alpha-beta-depleted transplantation in children. Unique molecular identifiers were used to barcode this TCRbeta library. TCRdb recomputed calls from the PCR reads with MiXCR, one row per CDR3 protein. The sample gives 44,000 or so distinct CDR3 sequences, about 9% of which show up once; approximately 25% is in the top ten. This specimen consisted of PBMCs, mostly from graft donor cells, obtained 60 days after TCRalphabeta/CD19-depleted stem cell transplant. The receptors originated from a male patient between 2 and 9 years old who had a stem cell transplant for chronic granulomatous disease, so the T cells may come from the graft donor.

In this sample, this clonotype turned up many times. The gene calls are TRBV5-5 and TRBJ2-7; D not certain. Germline CDR1 is SGHKS and CDR2 is YYEKEE (reference sequence). Trimming removed 2 bases from V and 5 bases from J, with 14 bases in between. This CDR3 is built from 14 residues. CDR3 residues: CASSLLPTSHEQYF. The CDR3 bases are TGTGCCAGCAGCTTACTCCCGACCAGCCACGAGCAGTACTTC. Variable domain in full (rest from reference TRBV5-5 and TRBJ2-7): DAGVTQSPTHLIKTRGQQVTLRCSPISGHKSVSWYQQVLGQGPQFIFQYYEKEERGRGNFPDRFSARQFPNYSSELNVNALLLGDSALYLCASSLLPTSHEQYFGPGTRLTVT.

This clonotype occurred many times. The chain uses TRBV25-1 and TRBJ2-5, with unresolved D. Germline V CDR1 and CDR2: MGHDK, SYGVNS. The ends were cut back, 6 bases at V and 1 base at J, with 9 bases in the middle. This CDR3 region has 13 residues. Here the CDR3 reads CASSSRSQETQYF. The CDR3 DNA reads TGTGCCAGCAGCTCTAGGAGCCAAGAGACCCAGTACTTC.

This clonotype was detected only a few times. The chain joins TRBV6-5 to TRBJ2-7, with TRBD1 matching over 8 bases. Germline trimming cut 11 bases from V and 3 bases from J; bases unmatched to any gene: 6. The CDR3 has 12 residues. CDR1 MNHEY and CDR2 SVGAGI come from the germline V gene. CDR3 coding DNA: TGTGCCCGGTATGGGACAGGCTACGAGCAGTACTTC. Translating gives CARYGTGYEQYF.

The table lists this clonotype with many counts. V and J are TRBV15 and TRBJ1-4; unclear D gene. The CDR3 length is 13 residues. Trimming left V 9 bases short and J 2 bases short, with 10 bases between. CDR1 is LNHNV, CDR2 YYDKDF, per germline (reference sequence). The CDR3 reads CATALFTNEKLFF. CDR3 nucleotide sequence: TGTGCCACGGCTCTTTTTACTAATGAAAAACTGTTTTTT.

Remarks on this clonotype: This may stem from a read error, because a much larger clone lies one nucleotide away. V gene TRBV6-5 combines with J gene TRBJ1-2, with 7 bases identical to TRBD1. The CDR3 runs to 14 residues. The V gene end was trimmed by 0 bases and the J gene end by 6 bases; junction bases not matched to a gene: 4. Germline CDR1 and CDR2: MNHEY and SVGAGI. CDR3 DNA: TGTGCCAGCAGTTACTCACTAGGGGGCAATGGCTACACCTTC. The encoded protein is CASSYSLGGNGYTF.